This T cell receptor (beta chain) was obtained from a study of blood T cell repertoires in COVID-19. Looking at the study overall: The samples span acute and convalescent COVID-19 from the United States, Italy and Spain. Sources were T cells, B-cell-depleted T cells, or PBMCs; the material itself was cDNA or gDNA.

V shed 4 bases, J shed 2 bases, and the junction held 6 bases outside the gene matches. Germline assignment: CDR1 LGHNA and CDR2 YNFKEQ. CDR3 size: 16 residues. TCRdb keeps only in-frame clones here, not all; method: immunoSEQ multiplex PCR. The repertoire has more than 150,000 clones, approximately 85% of them found once; the top ten carry 9.8%. The sequenced material came from peripheral blood. The receptor was isolated from a woman over 75 with acute or convalescent COVID-19. The rearrangement joins TRBV4-2 to TRBJ2-3, with 10 bases matching TRBD2. For the CDR3, the DNA is TGTGCCAGCAGCCCCACTAGCGGGATCCTCACAGATACGCAGTATTTT. Protein product: CASSPTSGILTDTQYF.